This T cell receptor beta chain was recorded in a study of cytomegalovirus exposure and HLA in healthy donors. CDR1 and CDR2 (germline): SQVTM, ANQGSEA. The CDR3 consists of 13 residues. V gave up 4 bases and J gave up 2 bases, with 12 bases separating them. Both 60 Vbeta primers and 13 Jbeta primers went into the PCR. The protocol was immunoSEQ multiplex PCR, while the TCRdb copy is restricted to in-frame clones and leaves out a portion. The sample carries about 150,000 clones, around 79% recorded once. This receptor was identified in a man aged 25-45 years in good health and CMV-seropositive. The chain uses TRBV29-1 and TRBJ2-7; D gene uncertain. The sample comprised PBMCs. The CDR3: CSVAQTFTYEQYF. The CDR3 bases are TGCAGCGTTGCGCAGACTTTTACCTACGAGCAGTACTTC.